The 5 T cell receptor beta chains listed next were all sequenced from one sample in a study of blood T cell repertoires in COVID-19. TCRdb keeps only in-frame clones here, not all; method: immunoSEQ multiplex PCR. The repertoire holds approximately 470,000 clones, with approximately 90% as singletons. The sequenced sample was PBMCs or T cells enriched from blood (not recorded which). The receptors come from a woman between 18 and 30 years old who had recovered from COVID-19.

A word on this clone: Other DNA sequences in this specimen translate into the identical CDR3. CDR3 nucleotide sequence: TGCGCCAGCAGCTTGGGGACCTCCGGGGTAAATGAGCAGTTCTTC. Its translation: CASSLGTSGVNEQFF. The V and J genes are TRBV5-1 and TRBJ2-1; TRBD2 is a possible D gene (5 bases). CDR3 length: 15 residues. Germline CDR1 reads SGHRS; CDR2 reads YFSETQ. V dropped 0 bases and J dropped 7 bases, with 14 bases sitting between them.

V is TRBV2 and J is TRBJ1-1; the D is unclear. The CDR3 length is 12 residues. Germline V CDR1 and CDR2: SNHLY, FYNNEI. Trimming removed 9 bases at V and 3 bases at J, with 11 bases between. CDR3 protein: CASNKHHTEAFF. CDR3 sequence (DNA): TGTGCCAGTAATAAGCACCACACTGAAGCTTTCTTT.

This sequence joins TRBV27 and TRBJ1-2; 7 positions agree with TRBD1. The junction had 9 bases not matched to a gene; V was cut back by 5 bases and J by 3 bases. This CDR3 has 15 amino acids. Germline V gene lookup returns CDR1 MNHEY and CDR2 SMNVEV (reference sequence). CDR3 sequence (DNA): TGTGCCAGCAGTCCAAACAGGGACAGAGACTATGGCTACACCTTC. It is translated as CASSPNRDRDYGYTF.

The J gene is TRBJ1-5, the V gene TRBV27; D is unclear. The V gene lost 5 bases and the J gene lost 0 bases, with 5 bases spanning the gap. CDR3 length equals 13 residues. Looked up from germline, CDR1 is MNHEY and CDR2 is SMNVEV (reference sequence). The CDR3 protein is CASSINSNQPQHF. The CDR3, as DNA: TGTGCCAGCAGTATAAATAGCAATCAGCCCCAGCATTTT.

The chain joins TRBV19 to TRBJ1-5; a weak D match, TRBD1 (5 bases). Trimming took 6 bases from V and 1 from J, leaving 10 bases between them. The CDR3 totals 14 residues. Germline V gene data show CDR1 as LNHDA and CDR2 as SQIVND (reference sequence). CDR3 sequence: CASRDTQSNQPQHF. The CDR3 DNA follows: TGTGCCAGTAGGGACACGCAAAGCAATCAGCCCCAGCATTTT.